The source of this T cell receptor (beta chain) is a study of tissue T cells after allogeneic stem cell transplantation. Points on this clone: Germline and genes here are mouse. With the read ending 1 residue before the CDR3 end, the germline J gene is used to fill in that end.

Libraries were prepared by immunoSEQ multiplex PCR; TCRdb keeps only in-frame clonotypes and omits some of them. This table holds 7,500 to 9,500 clones, around 45% found once. Germline V gene data show CDR1 as SGHLS and CDR2 as HYDKME. The V segment lost 2 bases and the J segment 5 bases; nucleotides outside the gene matches: 4. The CDR3 is 14 amino acids. Time point specified: mouse harvest day 7 after allogeneic transplant. Each mouse received 10^7 T-cell-depleted marrow cells plus 10^6 splenic CD5+ T cells by tail vein. This chain links TRBV12-2 with TRBJ2-5, with 9 bases matching TRBD1. This receptor was identified in a female BALB/c mouse given C57BL/6 T cells with graft-versus-host disease after an allogeneic hematopoietic cell transplant. The sequenced material came from gut tissue. The sequenced CDR3 bases are TGTGCCAGCTCTCCCGACAGGGGGAGAGACACCCAGTAC. Translation gives CASSPDRGRDTQY. The full CDR3 sequence reads CASSPDRGRDTQYF.